Below, one T cell receptor beta chain is given with its context. The sample belongs to a study of T cells of healthy individuals. Germline CDR1 and CDR2: MDHEN and SYDVKM. V gave up 3 bases and J gave up 8 bases; unmatched junction bases: 4. The CDR3 is 15 residues long. One entry per CDR3 protein, called by TCRdb with MiXCR from the 5' RACE reads. The sample yields around 98,000 distinct CDR3 sequences, under 20% seen once. This receptor was obtained from a human donor in good health. The V gene is TRBV28, the J gene TRBJ2-1; 13 nucleotides align to TRBD2. CDR3 in amino acids: CASSFAGLAGDEQFF. In DNA form, the CDR3 reads TGTGCCAGCAGTTTCGCCGGACTAGCGGGAGATGAGCAGTTCTTC.